A single sample gave rise to the 22 T cell receptor beta chains below, sequenced in a study of vaccination and CD4 T cells after COVID-19. Cultured CD4+ T cell DNA was sequenced using the Oncomine TCR Beta short-read assay. Each CDR3 protein gets one entry after TCRdb re-called the PCR reads with MiXCR. The sample has 13,000 to 15,000 distinct CDR3 sequences, around two fifths seen once. Which antigens these TCRs recognize remains unknown. Treatment denoted: 10-day PBMC culture with coronavirus spike peptide pools or control peptides (ViraFEST assay). Material: cultured CD4+ T cells from blood. Receptor source: a human donor with COVID-19.

In this sample, this clonotype turned up a few times. The CDR3 loop is CASSLGGGPQHF. In nucleotides, the CDR3 is TGTGCCAGCAGCCTGGGCGGGGGGCCCCAGCATTTT. The chain uses TRBV14 and TRBJ1-5; D perhaps matches TRBD1 (5 bases). Trimming pared 4 bases from V and 9 bases from J, leaving 10 bases between. The CDR3 sequence is 12 residues long. In germline, CDR1 is SGHDN, CDR2 FVKESK.

CDR3 loop: CASSFSGGPYEQYF. CDR3 nucleotide sequence: TGTGCCAGCAGCTTCAGCGGGGGTCCCTACGAGCAGTACTTC. This sequence joins TRBV7-9 and TRBJ2-7; 8 bases fit TRBD2. The length of the CDR3 is 14 residues. Germline values: CDR1 SEHNR, CDR2 FQNEAQ (reference sequence). With V trimmed by 3 bases and J by 2 bases, 3 bases remained unmatched.

The chain couples TRBV12-3 or TRBV12-4 to TRBJ2-7, with D perhaps TRBD2 (5 bases). The CDR3 length is 13 residues. Trimming cost V 2 bases and J 3 bases, with 8 bases left between them. The CDR3 loop is CASSLNEGYEQYF. CDR3 DNA sequence: TGTGCCAGCAGTTTAAATGAGGGCTACGAGCAGTACTTC.

This chain uses TRBV20-1 with TRBJ2-1, with 10 bases lining up with TRBD2. V shed 2 bases, J shed 6 bases, and the junction held 10 bases outside the gene matches. Germline CDR1 DFQATT, CDR2 SNEGSKA (reference sequence). The CDR3 totals 16 residues. CDR3 residues: CSARTRELAGVNEQFF. CDR3 nucleotides: TGCAGTGCTAGAACGCGTGAGCTAGCGGGGGTCAATGAGCAGTTCTTC.

The rearrangement uses TRBV7-8 and TRBJ2-5, with a tentative D call TRBD1 (6 bases). In germline, CDR1 is SGHVS, CDR2 FQNEAQ. The CDR3 length is 14 residues. V was clipped by 5 bases and J by 5 bases, with 15 bases between them. The CDR3 coding sequence is TGTGCCAGCAGCACAAAACAGGGAAGGGAGACCCAGTACTTC. Amino acids: CASSTKQGRETQYF.

This chain uses TRBV5-4 with TRBJ1-1; weak D call: TRBD1 (5 bases). The V end was cut by 4 bases, the J end by 2 bases, with 12 bases between. Germline loops: CDR1 SGHNT, CDR2 YYREEE (reference sequence). The CDR3 is made up of 14 amino acids. The CDR3 spells CASSRDGANTEAFF. The CDR3 region has the DNA TGTGCCAGCAGCCGGGACGGGGCTAACACTGAAGCTTTCTTT.

The count of this clonotype is one. The CDR3 region is CSAHRDPKETQYF. DNA of the CDR3: TGCAGTGCGCACCGGGACCCCAAAGAGACCCAGTACTTC. This chain uses TRBV20-1 with TRBJ2-5; either TRBD1 or TRBD2 may fit D (5 bases each). The CDR3 is 13 amino acids. The germline CDR1 and CDR2 sequences are DFQATT and SNEGSKA (reference sequence). V shed 6 bases and J shed 3 bases, with 14 bases lying between them.

There are a few counts of this clonotype. The chain joins TRBV20-1 to TRBJ2-3; TRBD2 is a possible D gene (6 bases). The CDR3 is made up of 15 amino acids. V lost 0 bases to trimming and J lost 1 base, with 11 bases between them. CDR1 is DFQATT, CDR2 SNEGSKA, per germline (reference sequence). The DNA for the CDR3 is TGCAGTGCTAGAGATAGGCGGGGTGGCACAGATACGCAGTATTTT. Protein: CSARDRRGGTDTQYF.

The chain recombines TRBV19 with TRBJ1-2; 7 nucleotides match TRBD1. CDR1 is LNHDA and CDR2 is SQIVND in the germline V gene (reference sequence). J gave up 4 bases and V 8 bases, and 13 bases lay outside the gene matches. The length of the CDR3 is 15 residues. CDR3 amino acids: CASRDSDVSLYGYTF. The CDR3 DNA sequence: TGTGCCAGTCGGGACAGCGATGTTTCCCTCTATGGCTACACCTTC.

J is TRBJ1-1 and V is TRBV6-5; 7 bases fit TRBD1. Germline loops: CDR1 MNHEY, CDR2 SVGAGI. CDR3 length: 17 residues. The V and J ends lost 0 bases and 4 bases, in that order; junction bases with no gene match: 11. This CDR3 reads CASSYSTGGQAVTEAFF. Here the CDR3 DNA reads TGTGCCAGCAGTTACTCTACCGGTGGACAGGCGGTCACTGAAGCTTTCTTT.

In regard to this clonotype: The germline gene is not matched at one end of the junction; a read error may be the cause. This chain connects TRBV5-4 to TRBJ2-1; 12 bases align to TRBD2. Per the germline V gene, CDR1 is SGHNT and CDR2 is YYREEE (reference sequence). The CDR3 has 13 residues. CDR3 nucleotides: TGTACCAGCAGCGGACTAGCGGGGTACCAGCGGTTCTTC. Translated: CTSSGLAGYQRFF.

The rearrangement uses TRBV2 and TRBJ1-1, with 10 bases that match TRBD1. The CDR3 length is 18 residues. The germline CDR1 and CDR2 sequences are SNHLY and FYNNEI. With 6 bases clipped from V and 1 base from J, the junction kept 14 bases outside the gene matches. The CDR3 DNA reads TGTGCCAGCAGCTCCGGGACAGGGGTTAGAGTTCGGAACACTGAAGCTTTCTTT. Translated: CASSSGTGVRVRNTEAFF.

This clonotype was detected once. The V call is TRBV20-1, the J call TRBJ2-4; D gene uncertain. From germline, CDR1 is DFQATT and CDR2 SNEGSKA (reference sequence). Trimming took off 1 base at V and 2 bases at J, with 9 bases between the two ends. This CDR3 spans 14 amino acids. The DNA for the CDR3 is TGCAGTGCTAGAGTTGGGTATTCCAAAAACATTCAGTACTTC. As protein: CSARVGYSKNIQYF.

This clonotype occurred a few times. The chain employs TRBV7-8 and TRBJ2-7; no clear D. CDR1 SGHVS and CDR2 FQNEAQ come from the germline V gene. This CDR3 contains 12 residues. Trimming pared 8 bases from V and 0 bases from J, leaving 8 bases between. CDR3 DNA sequence: TGTGCCAGCGTGGCGGCCTCCTACGAGCAGTACTTC. Translating it yields CASVAASYEQYF.

J is TRBJ2-1 and V is TRBV30, with D possibly TRBD2 on 5 matching bases. V lost 3 bases and J lost 12, with 18 bases in between. The germline CDR1 and CDR2 sequences are GTSNPN and SVGIG (reference sequence). The CDR3 covers 13 residues. The CDR3 spells CAWRPATGCGQFF. The CDR3 DNA reads as TGTGCCTGGAGGCCAGCCACGGGGTGTGGGCAGTTCTTC. Variable domain in full (rest from reference TRBV30 and TRBJ2-1): SQTIHQWPATLVQPVGSPLSLECTVEGTSNPNLYWYRQAAGRGLQLLFYSVGIGQISSEVPQNLSASRPQDRQFILSSKKLLLSDSGFYLCAWRPATGCGQFFGPGTRLTVL.

J is TRBJ2-7 and V is TRBV5-1; the D gene is possibly TRBD1 (6 bases). V was trimmed by 4 bases and J by 1 base, leaving 12 bases between them. CDR1 SGHRS and CDR2 YFSETQ come from the germline V gene. The CDR3 contains 14 residues. CDR3 sequence reads: CASSGRTESYEQYF. CDR3 nucleotides: TGCGCCAGCAGCGGGCGGACAGAGTCCTACGAGCAGTACTTC.

The chain uses TRBV19 and TRBJ1-4; unclear D gene. The ends were cut back, 3 bases at V and 3 bases at J, with 8 bases in the middle. Looked up from germline, CDR1 is LNHDA and CDR2 is SQIVND (reference sequence). This CDR3 region has 14 residues. CDR3 nucleotides: TGTGCCAGTAGTATGTCCAGCTCTAATGAAAAACTGTTTTTT. Translating gives CASSMSSSNEKLFF.

The chain links TRBV11-2 to TRBJ1-2; D uncertain. Germline CDR1 is SGHAT and CDR2 is FQNNGV. CDR3 length: 13 amino acids. V lost 5 bases and J 2 bases, leaving 9 bases between the germline ends. In DNA form, the CDR3 reads TGTGCCAGCAGCGTCGACACAAACTATGGCTACACCTTC. Its protein product is CASSVDTNYGYTF.

This sequence joins TRBV7-2 and TRBJ1-2; 7 bases line up with TRBD1. The CDR3 runs 15 residues. From germline, CDR1 is SGHTA and CDR2 FQGNSA. V was pared by 3 bases and J by 1 base, with 5 bases of the junction left unmatched. The chain's CDR3 is CASSFMAGGNYGYTF. In DNA form, the CDR3 reads TGTGCCAGCAGCTTCATGGCAGGGGGTAACTATGGCTACACCTTC.

Here the CDR3 DNA reads TGTGCCAGCAGTTTAGGGGCGGGATGGAACACCGGGGAGCTGTTTTTT. It encodes CASSLGAGWNTGELFF. This chain joins TRBV12-3 or TRBV12-4 and TRBJ2-2; D may be TRBD2 (6 bases). V was pared by 1 base and J by 1 base, with 10 bases between. The CDR3 extends over 16 amino acids.

The chain couples TRBV6-5 to TRBJ2-2; 9 bases agree with TRBD1. J lost 6 bases, V lost 2 bases, and 10 bases had no gene match. CDR3 length: 17 residues. Germline CDR1 is MNHEY and CDR2 is SVGAGI. The CDR3 here is CASSYRQGQGGSGELFF. CDR3 DNA sequence: TGTGCCAGCAGTTACCGCCAGGGACAGGGCGGATCCGGGGAGCTGTTTTTT.

V gene TRBV6-2 or TRBV6-3 combines with J gene TRBJ2-3; D is unclear. Deletions cut 8 bases from V and 2 bases from J, with 11 bases between. The CDR3 has 13 amino acids. Germline CDR1 MNHEY, CDR2 SVGEGT. Here the CDR3 reads CASAQRSTDTQYF. The CDR3 region has the DNA TGTGCCAGCGCCCAGCGTTCCACAGATACGCAGTATTTT.